These 17 T cell receptor beta chains originate from one sample sequenced in a study of CD8 T cells in ankylosing spondylitis. TCRdb reanalysed the 5' RACE reads using MiXCR and keeps one entry per CDR3 protein. This sample carries approximately 190,000 distinct CDR3 sequences, approximately 13% of them seen once, and the ten largest clones take approximately 9.9%. The sequencing sample was made of blood, either unsorted or a sorted T cell fraction (not recorded which). The origin of the receptors is a female donor with ankylosing spondylitis or in good health (not recorded which).

This clonotype was detected ten times or more. The CDR3 region has the DNA TGTGCCAGCAGTTCAACCCTAGCGGGAGCTAGCACAGATACGCAGTATTTT. Protein product: CASSSTLAGASTDTQYF. The genes are TRBV12-3 or TRBV12-4 and TRBJ2-3, with 10 bases lining up with TRBD2. The CDR3 loop spans 17 amino acids. V was clipped by 4 bases and J by 0 bases; unmatched bases: 7.

In its sample, this clonotype was seen a few times. This chain uses TRBV20-1 with TRBJ2-7; D possibly uses TRBD1 or TRBD2 (5 bases each). V was trimmed by 3 bases and J by 2 bases, leaving 11 bases between them. Germline V gene sequence: CDR1 DFQATT, CDR2 SNEGSKA (reference sequence). This CDR3 is 13 amino acids long. CDR3 region: CSASWGIPYEQYF. CDR3 nucleotide sequence: TGCAGTGCTAGCTGGGGGATCCCCTACGAGCAGTACTTC.

The chain has TRBV3-1 and TRBJ2-5; D is possibly TRBD1 (5 bases). This CDR3 region has 13 residues. V gave up 9 bases and J gave up 2 bases, with 13 bases separating them. CDR1 is LGHDT and CDR2 is YNNKEL in the germline V gene (reference sequence). The CDR3 spells CASIGRGQETQYF. The CDR3 DNA reads TGTGCCAGTATTGGTAGGGGACAAGAGACCCAGTACTTC.

This clonotype was seen repeatedly, ten times or more. The chain carries TRBV20-1 and TRBJ2-3; TRBD1 agrees at 8 bases. CDR1 DFQATT and CDR2 SNEGSKA come from the germline V gene (reference sequence). This CDR3 is 13 amino acids long. Trimming cost V 3 bases and J 5 bases; bases outside gene matches: 4. CDR3 coding DNA: TGCAGTGCTAGCATTACAGGGGGAGATACGCAGTATTTT. It codes for CSASITGGDTQYF.

This clonotype was seen many times. The V call is TRBV5-1, the J call TRBJ2-1, with 13 bases matching TRBD2. Germline V lookup: CDR1 SGHRS, CDR2 YFSETQ. The CDR3 is made up of 18 amino acids. Trimming at V came to 2 bases and at J to 0 bases, leaving 5 bases not matched to a gene. The CDR3 DNA follows: TGCGCCAGCAGCTTACCCGGACTAGCGGGAGTCTCCTACAATGAGCAGTTCTTC. It codes for CASSLPGLAGVSYNEQFF.

About this clonotype itself: It may be a read error: a sequence one base away is much more abundant. This chain uses TRBV20-1 with TRBJ1-1; D gene unclear. The CDR3 runs to 8 residues. CDR1 and CDR2 (germline): DFQATT, SNEGSKA (reference sequence). This chain's CDR3 is CSATPAYF. Written as DNA, the CDR3 is TGCAGTGCGACCCCAGCTTACTTT.

The sample holds many counts of this clonotype. The rearrangement uses TRBV12-3 or TRBV12-4 and TRBJ1-2; 8 positions match TRBD1. This CDR3 contains 14 residues. V shed 6 bases, J shed 4 bases, and the junction held 7 bases outside the gene matches. The CDR3 loop reads CASSTQTGAYGYTF. The CDR3 DNA is TGTGCCAGCAGCACCCAGACAGGGGCCTATGGCTACACCTTC.

The chain combines TRBV9 with TRBJ2-3, with D perhaps given as TRBD1 or TRBD2 (6 bases each). CDR3 length: 16 amino acids. V lost 0 bases and J lost 2, with 13 bases in between. Germline V gives CDR1 SGDLS, CDR2 YYNGEE. CDR3 sequence reads: CASSVALGGPTDTQYF. The CDR3 DNA follows: TGTGCCAGCAGCGTAGCTTTGGGGGGCCCCACAGATACGCAGTATTTT.

This chain joins TRBV11-2 and TRBJ2-2; possibly TRBD2 for D (5 bases). V lost 5 bases to trimming and J lost 6 bases, with 28 bases between them. Germline CDR1 reads SGHAT; CDR2 reads FQNNGV. The CDR3 length is 19 residues. The CDR3 coding sequence is TGTGCCAGCAGCCCTCGGCGGGCCCCCGGTTTTCAGGTCTCCGGGGAGCTGTTTTTT. Translation: CASSPRRAPGFQVSGELFF.

In regard to this clonotype: One base away lies a much larger clone, so this may be a sequencing read error. The chain has TRBV9 and TRBJ2-2, with D possibly matching TRBD1 (7 bases). The germline gives CDR1 SGDLS, CDR2 YYNGEE. CDR3 length: 14 amino acids. The CDR3 coding sequence is TGTGCCAGCATGGTAGGGACAGACACCGGGGGGCTGTTTTTT. It encodes CASMVGTDTGGLFF.

This clonotype was picked up many times. The V and J genes are TRBV7-2 and TRBJ2-1, with 10 bases identical to TRBD2. V shed 1 base and J 6 bases; nucleotides not matched to a gene: 3. This CDR3 region has 15 residues. The germline gives CDR1 SGHTA, CDR2 FQGNSA. CDR3 amino acids: CASSLEGTSVNEQFF. CDR3 bases: TGTGCCAGCAGCTTAGAAGGGACTAGCGTCAATGAGCAGTTCTTC. Complete variable domain (other parts from reference TRBV7-2 and TRBJ2-1): GAGVSQSPSNKVTEKGKDVELRCDPISGHTALYWYRQSLGQGLEFLIYFQGNSAPDKSGLPSDRFSAERTGGSVSTLTIQRTQQEDSAVYLCASSLEGTSVNEQFFGPGTRLTVL.

With respect to this clonotype: A much larger clone is a single base away; this may be a read error. The CDR3 here is CTTSDSSGRGDTQYF. CDR3 bases: TGTACCACCAGTGATTCGAGCGGGAGAGGCGATACGCAGTATTTT. The rearrangement links TRBV24-1 to TRBJ2-3; 8 nucleotides match TRBD2. This CDR3 is built from 15 residues. Per germline, CDR1 KGHDR and CDR2 SFDVKD.

This clonotype has just a few counts. The chain carries TRBV7-3 and TRBJ2-3; 7 nucleotides align to TRBD2. Germline CDR1 is SGHTA and CDR2 is FQGTGA. The V segment lost 5 bases and the J segment 0 bases; nucleotides outside the gene matches: 14. The CDR3 loop spans 18 amino acids. CDR3 protein: CASSQMPASSGSTDTQYF. CDR3 DNA: TGTGCCAGCAGCCAAATGCCGGCCTCTAGCGGTAGCACAGATACGCAGTATTTT. Combining the CDR3 with reference TRBV7-3 and TRBJ2-3 gives the whole variable domain GAGVSQTPSNKVTEKGKYVELRCDPISGHTALYWYRQSLGQGPEFLIYFQGTGAADDSGLPNDRFFAVRPEGSVSTLKIQRTERGDSAVYLCASSQMPASSGSTDTQYFGPGTRLTVL.

Concerning this clonotype itself: A junction boundary mismatches the germline segment, possibly from a read error. The chain has TRBV12-3 or TRBV12-4 and TRBJ2-1, with D hard to call. There are 11 residues in the CDR3. The CDR3 reads CASRSYDEQFF. CDR3 in DNA: TGTGCCAGCAGATCCTACGATGAGCAGTTCTTC.

This clonotype was seen ten or more times. The chain links TRBV20-1 to TRBJ1-4; 8 bases are a match to TRBD1. This CDR3 has 17 amino acids. Per germline, CDR1 DFQATT and CDR2 SNEGSKA (reference sequence). Germline trimming cut 0 bases from V and 0 bases from J; bases unmatched to any gene: 6. The CDR3 sequence is CSARDRQGYATNEKLFF. CDR3 nucleotides: TGCAGTGCTAGAGATCGACAGGGGTATGCAACTAATGAAAAACTGTTTTTT.

This chain uses TRBV7-6 with TRBJ2-3; 14 nucleotides agree with TRBD2. Trimming removed 1 base from V and 4 bases from J; junction bases left unmatched: 1. CDR3 length: 16 residues. CDR1 SGHVS and CDR2 FNYEAQ come from the germline V gene. The CDR3 spells CASSLGLAGGADTQYF. CDR3 DNA: TGTGCCAGCAGCTTAGGACTAGCGGGAGGGGCAGATACGCAGTATTTT.

The V and J genes are TRBV7-3 and TRBJ2-1, with TRBD2 matching over 7 bases. The CDR3 length is 15 residues. Germline V gives CDR1 SGHTA, CDR2 FQGTGA. With V trimmed by 5 bases and J by 7 bases, 11 bases remained unmatched. CDR3 sequence reads: CASSSSPGLLNEQFF. For the CDR3, the DNA is TGTGCCAGCAGCAGTTCGCCGGGACTACTGAATGAGCAGTTCTTC.